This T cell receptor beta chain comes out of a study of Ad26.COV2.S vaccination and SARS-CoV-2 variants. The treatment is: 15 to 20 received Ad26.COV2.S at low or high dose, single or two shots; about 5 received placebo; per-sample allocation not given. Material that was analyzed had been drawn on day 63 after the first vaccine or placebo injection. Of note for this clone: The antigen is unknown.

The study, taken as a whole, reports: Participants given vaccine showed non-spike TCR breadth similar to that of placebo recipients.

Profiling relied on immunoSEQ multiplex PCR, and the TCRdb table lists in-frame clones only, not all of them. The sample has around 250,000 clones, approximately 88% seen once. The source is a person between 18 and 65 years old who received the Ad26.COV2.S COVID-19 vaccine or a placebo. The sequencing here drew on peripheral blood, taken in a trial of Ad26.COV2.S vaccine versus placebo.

This CDR3 reads CASSYGLAGGHRPYEQYF. CDR3 coding DNA: TGTGCCAGCAGCTACGGACTAGCGGGGGGTCACCGCCCCTACGAGCAGTACTTC. The chain employs TRBV7-8 and TRBJ2-7; TRBD2 matches at 14 bases. Germline CDR1 reads SGHVS; CDR2 reads FQNEAQ. The length of the CDR3 is 18 residues. Trimming cost V 4 bases and J 2 bases; bases outside gene matches: 10.